These 29 T cell receptor beta chains were all obtained from the same sample, sequenced in a study of identifying expanded T cells in peripheral blood. Sequencing used immunoSEQ multiplex PCR; TCRdb keeps in-frame clones, though not all of them. The table lists 75,000 to 90,000 clones, 80% to 90% of them singletons. The sequenced sample was blood. The receptors shown here come from a person aged 18-69 years in good health.

This chain joins TRBV29-1 and TRBJ1-1, with D possibly TRBD1 on 5 matching bases. Trimming pared 6 bases from V and 4 bases from J, leaving 15 bases between. The CDR3 length is 13 residues. Germline CDR1 is SQVTM and CDR2 is ANQGSEA. The CDR3 protein is CSVMQTGGTEAFF. DNA for the CDR3: TGCAGCGTCATGCAAACAGGTGGCACTGAAGCTTTCTTT.

The chain is built from TRBV2 and TRBJ1-4; D gene uncertain. V was cut by 3 bases and J by 6 bases, with 5 bases left in between. CDR1 SNHLY and CDR2 FYNNEI come from the germline V gene. The CDR3 is made up of 12 amino acids. The CDR3 loop is CASSEADEKLFF. CDR3 nucleotide sequence: TGTGCCAGCAGTGAGGCAGATGAAAAACTGTTTTTT.

CDR3 loop: CASSQDAGSYEQYF. The CDR3, as DNA: TGTGCCAGCAGCCAAGATGCGGGGTCCTACGAGCAGTACTTC. The rearrangement links TRBV14 to TRBJ2-7, with D possibly TRBD2 on 6 matching bases. V was clipped by 0 bases and J by 1 base, with 7 bases between them. This CDR3 has 14 residues. Germline V gives CDR1 SGHDN, CDR2 FVKESK.

This clone has just one count. The rearrangement links TRBV7-8 to TRBJ1-2, with TRBD1 identical over 9 bases. Germline CDR1 and CDR2: SGHVS and FQNEAQ. J gave up 3 bases and V 5 bases, and 13 bases lay outside the gene matches. This CDR3 is 17 amino acids long. The DNA of the CDR3 is TGTGCCAGCAGCCAGGGACAGGGCCCCGACCCTGACTATGGCTACACCTTC. Translating it yields CASSQGQGPDPDYGYTF. Supplemented by reference TRBV7-8 and TRBJ1-2, the full variable domain reads GAGVSQSPRYKVAKRGQDVALRCDPISGHVSLFWYQQALGQGPEFLTYFQNEAQLDKSGLPSDRFFAERPEGSVSTLKIQRTQQEDSAVYLCASSQGQGPDPDYGYTFGSGTRLTVV.

This chain links TRBV11-2 with TRBJ1-4, with a weak D call TRBD1 (5 bases). V gave up 0 bases and J gave up 4 bases, with 6 bases separating them. Germline-derived CDR1 and CDR2 are SGHAT and FQNNGV. The CDR3 loop spans 14 amino acids. The CDR3 spells CASSLETVNEKLFF. The DNA for the CDR3 is TGTGCCAGCAGCTTAGAGACAGTTAATGAAAAACTGTTTTTT. Together with reference TRBV11-2 and TRBJ1-4, the CDR3 gives the full variable domain: EAGVAQSPRYKIIEKRQSVAFWCNPISGHATLYWYQQILGQGPKLLIQFQNNGVVDDSQLPKDRFSAERLKGVDSTLKIQPAKLEDSAVYLCASSLETVNEKLFFGSGTQLSVL.

This chain connects TRBV14 to TRBJ2-7, with a possible D match to TRBD2 (6 bases). Germline V lookup: CDR1 SGHDN, CDR2 FVKESK. This CDR3 has 15 residues. V was trimmed by 4 bases and J by 4 bases, leaving 17 bases between them. As DNA, the CDR3 is TGTGCCAGCAGCCCCCCGGAGGGATACGGGTACGAGCAGTACTTC. Residues: CASSPPEGYGYEQYF.

This chain joins TRBV2 and TRBJ1-2, with D unclear. The germline V and J ends were trimmed by 2 bases and 2 bases, with 3 bases remaining between them. Germline-derived CDR1 and CDR2 are SNHLY and FYNNEI. The CDR3 length is 12 residues. The CDR3: CASSESNYGYTF. CDR3 nucleotide sequence: TGTGCCAGCAGTGAATCCAACTATGGCTACACCTTC.

This clone showed up just once. J is TRBJ2-5 and V is TRBV2, with D perhaps matching TRBD1 (5 bases). The CDR3 length is 12 residues. V lost 6 bases and J lost 4, with 9 bases in between. The germline V gene has CDR1 SNHLY and CDR2 FYNNEI. CDR3 nucleotides: TGTGCCAGCAGGGACACAGCAGAGACCCAGTACTTC. Translating it yields CASRDTAETQYF.

In nucleotides, the CDR3 is TGTGCCAGCAGTTTTGGAGTACGATACAATGAGCAGTTCTTC. Protein product: CASSFGVRYNEQFF. This sequence joins TRBV9 and TRBJ2-1, with no clear D. Germline-derived CDR1 and CDR2 are SGDLS and YYNGEE. V lost 5 bases and J lost 4, with 13 bases in between. The CDR3 extends over 14 amino acids.

The V call is TRBV6-5, the J call TRBJ1-5, with D maybe TRBD1 (6 bases). The germline V gene has CDR1 MNHEY and CDR2 SVGAGI. The V and J ends lost 4 bases and 4 bases respectively, with 11 bases between them. The CDR3 spans 14 residues. CDR3 sequence: CASSSIGGNQPQHF. CDR3 bases: TGTGCCAGCAGTTCAATAGGGGGAAATCAGCCCCAGCATTTT.

V usage is TRBV7-3 and J usage is TRBJ2-5; D is ambiguous. Germline V gene lookup returns CDR1 SGHTA and CDR2 FQGTGA. This CDR3 comprises 13 residues. V gave up 5 bases and J gave up 5 bases, with 12 bases separating them. The CDR3, as DNA: TGTGCCAGCAGCCCTAGTGGGGTTGAGACCCAGTACTTC. Protein sequence: CASSPSGVETQYF.

The V call is TRBV4-1, the J call TRBJ1-6, with no clear D. The CDR3 consists of 16 residues. Germline V CDR1 and CDR2: MGHRA, YSYEKL. V shed 2 bases and J shed 5 bases, with 13 bases lying between them. The CDR3 nucleotides read TGCGCCAGCAGCCAACGAACGAACTTCAATAATTCACCCCTCCACTTT. This encodes CASSQRTNFNNSPLHF.

The V call is TRBV5-6, the J call TRBJ1-2; D gene uncertain. CDR1 is SGHDT, CDR2 YYEEEE, per germline. V lost 1 base, J lost 3 bases, and 13 bases lay in between. The CDR3 has 15 amino acids. This chain's CDR3 is CASSLFWQVDYGYTF. CDR3 DNA sequence: TGTGCCAGCAGCTTGTTCTGGCAGGTAGACTATGGCTACACCTTC.

The V and J genes are TRBV7-3 and TRBJ1-5; D remains unclear. The V end lost 6 bases, the J end lost 0 bases, and 18 bases lay between the germline ends. Germline lookup yields CDR1 SGHTA and CDR2 FQGTGA. The CDR3 has 17 amino acids. The CDR3 DNA reads as TGTGCCAGCAGGCCAAAGGCGGCCCGCAGTAGCAATCAGCCCCAGCATTTT. It codes for CASRPKAARSSNQPQHF.

The V gene is TRBV18, the J gene TRBJ2-1, with TRBD2 identical over 12 bases. The CDR3 loop spans 17 amino acids. V lost 2 bases to trimming and J lost 4 bases; unmatched junction nucleotides: 6. Germline assignment: CDR1 KGHSH and CDR2 LQKENI. The CDR3 DNA is TGTGCCAGCTCACCAAAGGGACTAGCGGGCGATTACAATGAGCAGTTCTTC. It codes for CASSPKGLAGDYNEQFF.

The chain couples TRBV7-9 to TRBJ2-5, with D tentatively TRBD1 (5 bases). CDR1 SEHNR and CDR2 FQNEAQ come from the germline V gene (reference sequence). V was shortened by 1 base and J by 2 bases, with 11 bases between the two germline ends. This CDR3 spans 15 amino acids. The chain's CDR3 is CASSLVGHNQETQYF. CDR3 nucleotide sequence: TGTGCCAGCAGCTTAGTAGGACACAATCAAGAGACCCAGTACTTC.

This chain connects TRBV7-6 to TRBJ1-4; the D is unclear. CDR1 and CDR2 (germline): SGHVS, FNYEAQ. Trimming removed 3 bases at V and 6 bases at J, with 17 bases between. The CDR3 sequence is 16 residues long. Here the CDR3 DNA reads TGTGCCAGCAGCTTGGGGTTGCGCCCGTGGGATGAAAAACTGTTTTTT. It yields the protein CASSLGLRPWDEKLFF.

Here the CDR3 DNA reads TGTGCCATCACTCCCGGGGGTGCAGATACGCAGTATTTT. It codes for CAITPGGADTQYF. This sequence joins TRBV10-3 and TRBJ2-3; a possible D gene is TRBD2 (6 bases). Germline CDR1 reads ENHRY; CDR2 reads SYGVKD. This CDR3 comprises 13 residues. Trimming left V 7 bases short and J 4 bases short, with 12 bases between.

The chain couples TRBV2 to TRBJ2-5; D gene ambiguous. Trimming pared 5 bases from V and 1 base from J, leaving 2 bases between. The CDR3 sequence is 11 residues long. Germline CDR1 SNHLY, CDR2 FYNNEI. The DNA for the CDR3 is TGTGCCAGCAGTCTCCAAGAGACCCAGTACTTC. Residues: CASSLQETQYF. Full variable domain (missing parts from reference TRBV2 and TRBJ2-5): EPEVTQTPSHQVTQMGQEVILRCVPISNHLYFYWYRQILGQKVEFLVSFYNNEISEKSEIFDDQFSVERPDGSNFTLKIRSTKLEDSAMYFCASSLQETQYFGPGTRLLVL.

In this sample, this clone turned up a few times. The genes are TRBV18 and TRBJ1-3; 7 bases are a match to TRBD1. Germline values: CDR1 KGHSH, CDR2 LQKENI. Trimming cost V 6 bases and J 6 bases; bases outside gene matches: 8. This CDR3 has 14 amino acids. DNA for the CDR3: TGTGCCAGCTCTCAGGACAGGAACCAAAACACCATATATTTT. Translating gives CASSQDRNQNTIYF. The variable domain in full, completed from reference TRBV18 and TRBJ1-3, reads NAGVMQNPRHLVRRRGQEARLRCSPMKGHSHVYWYRQLPEEGLKFMVYLQKENIIDESGMPKERFSAEFPKEGPSILRIQQVVRGDSAAYFCASSQDRNQNTIYFGEGSWLTVV.

This chain joins TRBV29-1 and TRBJ2-1; 9 bases map to TRBD2. The CDR3 is made up of 14 amino acids. Trimming took 4 bases from V and 7 from J; bases not matched to a gene: 8. The V gene's germline CDR1 is SQVTM and CDR2 ANQGSEA. The CDR3 is CSVVKAGGRNEQFF. The CDR3 DNA is TGCAGCGTTGTGAAAGCGGGGGGCAGGAATGAGCAGTTCTTC.

The V call is TRBV4-1, the J call TRBJ1-1, with a possible D match to TRBD1 (6 bases). CDR1 and CDR2 from the germline V gene are MGHRA and YSYEKL. The V and J ends lost 3 bases and 4 bases respectively, with 15 bases between them. This CDR3 region has 15 residues. CDR3 DNA sequence: TGCGCCAGCAGCCAGGGGGGCTCGTTGGGCACTGAAGCTTTCTTT. This gives the protein CASSQGGSLGTEAFF.

This chain uses TRBV7-9 with TRBJ1-1; D call uncertain. Trimming removed 0 bases from V and 5 bases from J, with 7 bases in between. Germline assignment: CDR1 SEHNR and CDR2 FQNEAQ (reference sequence). This CDR3 contains 13 residues. As DNA, the CDR3 is TGTGCCAGCAGCTTAGCCCCGGCAACTGAAGCTTTCTTT. It codes for CASSLAPATEAFF.

The chain couples TRBV5-5 to TRBJ1-1; TRBD1 is a possible D gene (6 bases). From germline, CDR1 is SGHKS and CDR2 YYEKEE (reference sequence). The CDR3 length is 14 residues. Trimming took off 0 bases at V and 7 bases at J, with 13 bases between the two ends. Here the CDR3 reads CASSLGRTVDEAFF. The DNA of the CDR3 is TGTGCCAGCAGCTTGGGACGGACAGTAGATGAAGCTTTCTTT. Complete variable domain (other parts from reference TRBV5-5 and TRBJ1-1): DAGVTQSPTHLIKTRGQQVTLRCSPISGHKSVSWYQQVLGQGPQFIFQYYEKEERGRGNFPDRFSARQFPNYSSELNVNALLLGDSALYLCASSLGRTVDEAFFGQGTRLTVV.

The chain carries TRBV25-1 and TRBJ1-2, with 9 nucleotides matching TRBD1. CDR1 is MGHDK and CDR2 is SYGVNS in the germline V gene. The CDR3 length is 14 residues. Germline trimming cut 5 bases from V and 7 bases from J; bases unmatched to any gene: 8. As DNA, the CDR3 is TGTGCCAGCAGTACGGACAGGGGATCTTTTGGCTACACCTTC. Translating gives CASSTDRGSFGYTF.

This clone occurred once. The J gene is TRBJ1-1, the V gene TRBV12-5; TRBD1 matches 8 bases. In germline, CDR1 is LGHNT, CDR2 FRNRAP. V lost 6 bases and J lost 3; bases outside the gene matches: 3. The CDR3 is 13 residues long. CDR3 coding DNA: TGTGCTAGTGGGGACAGGGAGGACACTGAAGCTTTCTTT. Amino acid sequence: CASGDREDTEAFF.

V usage is TRBV5-1 and J usage is TRBJ2-5, with a weak D call TRBD1 (5 bases). CDR3 size: 14 residues. Germline V lookup: CDR1 SGHRS, CDR2 YFSETQ. Between the trimmed V and J ends, which lost 1 base and 5 bases, there was a span of 12 bases. As DNA, the CDR3 is TGCGCCAGCAGCTTGATTATGACAGCGGAGACCCAGTACTTC. It yields the protein CASSLIMTAETQYF.

The chain has TRBV29-1 and TRBJ2-5, with a tentative D call TRBD1 (6 bases). V was pared by 7 bases and J by 2 bases, with 14 bases between. Germline CDR1 reads SQVTM; CDR2 reads ANQGSEA. The CDR3 runs 13 residues. CDR3 in amino acids: CSADDRKQETQYF. The CDR3, as DNA: TGCAGCGCCGACGACAGGAAACAAGAGACCCAGTACTTC.

In this sample, this clone turned up once. The chain links TRBV30 to TRBJ2-1; 13 bases match TRBD2. The ends lost 0 bases at V and 7 bases at J; junction bases unmatched: 12. CDR1 is GTSNPN and CDR2 is SVGIG in the germline V gene (reference sequence). CDR3 length: 18 residues. The CDR3 here is CAWSVLRTSGGRGNEQFF. The DNA of the CDR3 is TGTGCCTGGAGTGTTCTCCGGACTAGCGGGGGCCGGGGGAATGAGCAGTTCTTC.